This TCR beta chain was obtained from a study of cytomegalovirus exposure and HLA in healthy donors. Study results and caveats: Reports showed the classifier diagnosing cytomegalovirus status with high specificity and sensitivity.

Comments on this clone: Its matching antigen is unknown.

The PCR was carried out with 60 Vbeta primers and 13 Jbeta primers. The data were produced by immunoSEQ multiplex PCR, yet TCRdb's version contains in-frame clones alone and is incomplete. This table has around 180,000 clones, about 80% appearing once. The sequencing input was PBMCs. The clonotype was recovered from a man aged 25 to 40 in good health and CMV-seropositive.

CDR3 sequence: CAWSGQGGEQYF. The CDR3 nucleotides read TGTGCCTGGAGCGGACAGGGTGGCGAGCAGTACTTC. The chain combines TRBV30 with TRBJ2-7; 8 positions match TRBD1. This CDR3 has 12 amino acids. Losses at the gene ends were 3 bases for V and 6 bases for J; bases not matched to a gene: 4. The germline CDR1 and CDR2 sequences are GTSNPN and SVGIG (reference sequence).